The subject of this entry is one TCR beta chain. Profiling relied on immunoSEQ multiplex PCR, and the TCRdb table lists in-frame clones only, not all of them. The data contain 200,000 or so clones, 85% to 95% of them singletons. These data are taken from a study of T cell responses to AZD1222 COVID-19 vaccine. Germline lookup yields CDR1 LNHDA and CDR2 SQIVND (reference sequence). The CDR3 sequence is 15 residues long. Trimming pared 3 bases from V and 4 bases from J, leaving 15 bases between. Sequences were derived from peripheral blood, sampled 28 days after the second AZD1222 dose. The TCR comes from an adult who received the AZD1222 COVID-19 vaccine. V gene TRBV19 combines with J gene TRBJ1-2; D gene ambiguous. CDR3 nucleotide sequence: TGTGCCAGTAGTATTAGGCAGGCTAGCGGCTATGGCTACACCTTC. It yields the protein CASSIRQASGYGYTF. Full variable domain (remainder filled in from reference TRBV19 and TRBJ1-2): DGGITQSPKYLFRKEGQNVTLSCEQNLNHDAMYWYRQDPGQGLRLIYYSQIVNDFQKGDIAEGYSVSREKKESFPLTVTSAQKNPTAFYLCASSIRQASGYGYTFGSGTRLTVV.